This T cell receptor (beta chain) emerged from a study of cytomegalovirus exposure and HLA in healthy donors. CDR1 is MDHEN, CDR2 SYDVKM, per germline. CDR3 length equals 15 residues. V lost 5 bases, J lost 7 bases, and 7 bases stayed unmatched. A note on this clone: What it binds is unknown.

The primer mix had 60 Vbeta and 13 Jbeta primers. Assay: immunoSEQ multiplex PCR; the TCRdb copy retains only in-frame clones and omits some. This sample has nearly 200,000 clones, with 82% found just once. Notes on the study in general: It was reportedly the case that the classifier diagnosed cytomegalovirus status with high specificity and sensitivity.

The sequenced sample was PBMCs. The TCR comes from a woman between 45 and 60 years old in good health and CMV-seropositive. The chain is built from TRBV28 and TRBJ2-3; TRBD2 matches 12 bases. The CDR3 bases are TGTGCCAGCAGTCCCACTAGCGGGAGGAGGTATACGCAGTATTTT. Translated: CASSPTSGRRYTQYF.